The clone carrying this T cell receptor (beta chain) appeared a few times. Its antigen remains unidentified. A quantitative 5'-RACE method, one with molecular barcodes, was used to make TCR beta libraries. A single record per CDR3 protein comes from TCRdb applying MiXCR to the 5' RACE reads. Here the sample spans roughly 280,000 distinct CDR3 sequences, over 15% being singletons. The germline gives CDR1 MDHEN, CDR2 SYDVKM. The CDR3 is 14 amino acids. The V segment lost 5 bases and the J segment 3 bases; nucleotides outside the gene matches: 5. This sample is part of a study of CD8 T cells in ankylosing spondylitis. Study conclusions and caveats: In ankylosing spondylitis blood, a motif of roughly eight highly homologous TCR beta variants appeared characteristic. Significantly higher representation of disease-linked clones was reported for matched ankylosing spondylitis synovial fluid. Relatively rare in peripheral blood, disease-linked clones were also CD8+.

Source material: blood, either unsorted or a sorted T cell fraction (not recorded which). The receptor's source is a male donor with ankylosing spondylitis or in good health (not recorded which). The chain links TRBV28 to TRBJ2-5; the match to TRBD1 covers 8 bases. The chain's CDR3 is CASSAYRGEETQYF. The CDR3 DNA reads TGTGCCAGCAGTGCCTACAGGGGGGAAGAGACCCAGTACTTC.